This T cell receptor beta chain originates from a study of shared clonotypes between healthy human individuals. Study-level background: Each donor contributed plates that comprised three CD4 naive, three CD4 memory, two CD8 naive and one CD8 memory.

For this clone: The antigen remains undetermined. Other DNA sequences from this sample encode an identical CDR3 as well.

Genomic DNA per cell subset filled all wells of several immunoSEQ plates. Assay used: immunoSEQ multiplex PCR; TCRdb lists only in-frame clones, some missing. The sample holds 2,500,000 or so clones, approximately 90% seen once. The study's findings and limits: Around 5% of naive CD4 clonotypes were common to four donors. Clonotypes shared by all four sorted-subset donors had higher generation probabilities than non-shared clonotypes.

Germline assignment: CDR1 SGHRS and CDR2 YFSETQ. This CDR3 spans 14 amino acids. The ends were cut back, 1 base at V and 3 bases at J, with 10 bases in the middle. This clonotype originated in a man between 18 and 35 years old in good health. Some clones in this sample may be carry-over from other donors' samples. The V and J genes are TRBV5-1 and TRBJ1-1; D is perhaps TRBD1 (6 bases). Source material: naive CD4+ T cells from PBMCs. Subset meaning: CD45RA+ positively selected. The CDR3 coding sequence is TGCGCCAGCAGCTTGCAGGGGTTGGACACTGAAGCTTTCTTT. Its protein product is CASSLQGLDTEAFF.